The text below deals with one TCR beta chain. Trimming shortened V by 0 bases and J by 6 bases, and 13 bases separated the two germline ends. Per germline, CDR1 SGHRS and CDR2 YFSETQ. The CDR3 sequence is 15 residues long. Libraries were prepared by immunoSEQ multiplex PCR; TCRdb keeps only in-frame clonotypes and omits some of them. The table lists about 140,000 clones, around 90% of them singletons, with approximately 4.7% in the top ten. The sample belongs to a study of T cell responses to AZD1222 COVID-19 vaccine. The rearrangement uses TRBV5-1 and TRBJ2-1, with D perhaps TRBD1 (5 bases). The TCR originated in an adult in good health. The sequenced sample was peripheral blood, obtained on day 0 of AZD1222 vaccination. CDR3 loop: CASSLGYGAGNEQFF. The DNA for the CDR3 is TGCGCCAGCAGCTTGGGGTATGGGGCTGGCAATGAGCAGTTCTTC.